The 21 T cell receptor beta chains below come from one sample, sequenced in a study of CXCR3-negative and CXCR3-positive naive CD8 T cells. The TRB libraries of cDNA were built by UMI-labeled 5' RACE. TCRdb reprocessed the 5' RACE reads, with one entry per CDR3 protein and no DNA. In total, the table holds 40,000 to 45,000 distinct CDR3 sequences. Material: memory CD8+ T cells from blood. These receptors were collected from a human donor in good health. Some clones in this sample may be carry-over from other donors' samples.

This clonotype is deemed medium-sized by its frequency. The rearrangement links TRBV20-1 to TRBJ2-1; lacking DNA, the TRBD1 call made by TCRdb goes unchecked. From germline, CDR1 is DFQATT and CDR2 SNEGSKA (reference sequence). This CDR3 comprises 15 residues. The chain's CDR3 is CSAVTDRASGNEQFF.

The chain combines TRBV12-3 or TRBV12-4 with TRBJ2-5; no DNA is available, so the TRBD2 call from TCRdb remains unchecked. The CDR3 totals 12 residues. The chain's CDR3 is CASSLEEETQYF.

The CDR3 sequence is CSVESSGGVLNEQFF. V usage is TRBV29-1 and J usage is TRBJ2-1; absent DNA, TCRdb's TRBD2 call cannot be checked. The CDR3 length is 15 residues. Germline CDR1 and CDR2: SQVTM and ANQGSEA.

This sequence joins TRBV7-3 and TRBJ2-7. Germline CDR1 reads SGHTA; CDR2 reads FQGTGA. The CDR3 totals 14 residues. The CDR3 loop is CASSLYGSSYEQYF. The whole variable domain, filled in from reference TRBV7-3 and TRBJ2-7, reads GAGVSQTPSNKVTEKGKYVELRCDPISGHTALYWYRQSLGQGPEFLIYFQGTGAADDSGLPNDRFFAVRPEGSVSTLKIQRTERGDSAVYLCASSLYGSSYEQYFGPGTRLTVT.

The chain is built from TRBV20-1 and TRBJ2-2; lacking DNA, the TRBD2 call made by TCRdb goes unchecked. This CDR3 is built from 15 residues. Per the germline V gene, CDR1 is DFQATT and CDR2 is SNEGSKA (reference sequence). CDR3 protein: CSARPGTSRTGELFF.

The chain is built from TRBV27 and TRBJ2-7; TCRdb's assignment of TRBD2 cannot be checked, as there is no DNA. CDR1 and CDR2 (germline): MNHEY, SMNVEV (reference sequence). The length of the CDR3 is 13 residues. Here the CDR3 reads CASSLRGSYEQYF.

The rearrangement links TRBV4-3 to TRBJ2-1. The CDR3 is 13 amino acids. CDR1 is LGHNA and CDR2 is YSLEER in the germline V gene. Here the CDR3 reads CASSQGIRNEQFF.

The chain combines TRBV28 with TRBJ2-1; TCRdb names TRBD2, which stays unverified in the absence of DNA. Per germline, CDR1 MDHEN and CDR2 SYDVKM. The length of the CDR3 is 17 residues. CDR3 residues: CASTLKGLAVIYNEQFF.

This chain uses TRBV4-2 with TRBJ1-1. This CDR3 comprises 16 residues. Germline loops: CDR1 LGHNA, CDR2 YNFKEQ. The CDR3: CASSQDSRGGITEAFF.

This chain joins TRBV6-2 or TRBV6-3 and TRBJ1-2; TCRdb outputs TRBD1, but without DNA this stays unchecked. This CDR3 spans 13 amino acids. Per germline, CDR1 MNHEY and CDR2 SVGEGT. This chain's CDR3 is CASRLQGTGGYTF.

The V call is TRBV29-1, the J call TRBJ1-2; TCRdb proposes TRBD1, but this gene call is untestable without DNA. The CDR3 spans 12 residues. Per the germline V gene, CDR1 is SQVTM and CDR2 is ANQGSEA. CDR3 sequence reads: CSVDGTVGGYTF.

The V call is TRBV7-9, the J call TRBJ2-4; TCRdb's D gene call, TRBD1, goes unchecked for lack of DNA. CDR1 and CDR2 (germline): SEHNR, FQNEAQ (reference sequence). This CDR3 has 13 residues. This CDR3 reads CASSSRGENIQYF.

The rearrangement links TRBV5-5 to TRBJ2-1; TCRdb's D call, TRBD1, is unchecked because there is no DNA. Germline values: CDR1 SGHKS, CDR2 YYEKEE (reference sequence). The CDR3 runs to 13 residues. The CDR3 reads CASEYRGYNEQFF.

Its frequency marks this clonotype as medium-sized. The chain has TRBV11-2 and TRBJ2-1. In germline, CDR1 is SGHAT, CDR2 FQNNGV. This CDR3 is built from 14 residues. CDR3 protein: CASSLEGSANEQFF.

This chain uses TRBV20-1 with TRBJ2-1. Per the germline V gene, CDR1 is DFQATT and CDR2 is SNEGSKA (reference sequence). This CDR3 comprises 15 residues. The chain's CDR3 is CSARDIASSYNEQFF.

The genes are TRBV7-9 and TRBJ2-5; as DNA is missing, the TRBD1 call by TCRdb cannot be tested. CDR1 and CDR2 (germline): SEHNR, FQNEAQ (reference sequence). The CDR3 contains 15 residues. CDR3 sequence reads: CASTRSGTGQETQYF.

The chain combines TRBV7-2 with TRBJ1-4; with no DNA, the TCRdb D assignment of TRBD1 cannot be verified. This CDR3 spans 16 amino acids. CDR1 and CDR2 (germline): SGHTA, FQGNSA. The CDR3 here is CASSLEQGGLNEKLFF.

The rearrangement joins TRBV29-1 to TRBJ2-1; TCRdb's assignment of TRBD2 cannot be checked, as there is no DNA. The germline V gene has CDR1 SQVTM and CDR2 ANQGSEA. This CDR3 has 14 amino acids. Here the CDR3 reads CSVLAGGPGDEQFF.

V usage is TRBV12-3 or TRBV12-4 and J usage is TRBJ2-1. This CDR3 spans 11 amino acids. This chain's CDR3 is CASSFGNEQFF.

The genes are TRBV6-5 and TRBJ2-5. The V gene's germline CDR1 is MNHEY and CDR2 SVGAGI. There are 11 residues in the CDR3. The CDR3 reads CASGVRETQYF.

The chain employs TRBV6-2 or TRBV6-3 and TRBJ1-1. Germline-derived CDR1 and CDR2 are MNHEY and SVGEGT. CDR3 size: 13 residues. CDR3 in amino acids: CASSYSGGTEAFF.